This passage covers 9 T cell receptor beta chains from one sample sequenced in a study of Ad26.COV2.S vaccination and SARS-CoV-2 variants. Data came from immunoSEQ multiplex PCR; TCRdb stores just in-frame clones and leaves some out. The sample lists about 280,000 clones, around 87% occurring once. Documented treatment: 15 to 20 received Ad26.COV2.S at low or high dose, single or two shots; five or six received placebo; per-sample allocation not given. Material that was analyzed had been drawn on day 63 after the first vaccine or placebo injection. Here the sequenced sample was peripheral blood, taken in a trial of Ad26.COV2.S vaccine versus placebo. The receptors stem from a person aged 18-60 years who received the Ad26.COV2.S COVID-19 vaccine or a placebo.

J is TRBJ2-6 and V is TRBV10-3; D is ambiguous. Germline loops: CDR1 ENHRY, CDR2 SYGVKD. Trimming took off 10 bases at V and 0 bases at J, with 13 bases between the two ends. The CDR3 is made up of 15 amino acids. As DNA, the CDR3 is TGTGCCACGGCCGCCACAAGCTCTGGGGCCAACGTCCTGACTTTC. It encodes CATAATSSGANVLTF.

The chain carries TRBV18 and TRBJ1-4; the match to TRBD1 covers 8 bases. The CDR3 covers 16 residues. The V and J ends lost 3 bases and 8 bases, in that order; junction bases with no gene match: 11. Germline V gene data show CDR1 as KGHSH and CDR2 as LQKENI. CDR3 nucleotides: TGTGCCAGCTCACCCACGGGACAGGTCACATTAGAAAAACTGTTTTTT. Its protein product is CASSPTGQVTLEKLFF.

The chain employs TRBV4-2 and TRBJ2-7; 9 bases are a match to TRBD1. The CDR3 totals 12 residues. The ends lost 4 bases at V and 6 bases at J; junction bases unmatched: 1. Germline values: CDR1 LGHNA, CDR2 YNFKEQ. The chain's CDR3 is CASSLDRGEQYF. Here the CDR3 DNA reads TGTGCCAGCAGCCTGGACAGGGGCGAGCAGTACTTC.

This chain joins TRBV5-5 and TRBJ2-2, with TRBD1 matching 7 bases. Looked up from germline, CDR1 is SGHKS and CDR2 is YYEKEE (reference sequence). This CDR3 has 19 residues. With 5 bases clipped from V and 5 bases from J, the junction kept 21 bases outside the gene matches. CDR3 residues: CASSPRGLRERTRTGELFF. In nucleotides, the CDR3 is TGTGCCAGCAGTCCGAGGGGGCTGAGAGAGCGGACTCGAACCGGGGAGCTGTTTTTT.

The chain recombines TRBV27 with TRBJ2-3, with D tentatively TRBD1 or TRBD2 (7 bases each). Trimming took off 3 bases at V and 10 bases at J, with 20 bases between the two ends. Germline assignment: CDR1 MNHEY and CDR2 SMNVEV (reference sequence). This CDR3 spans 15 amino acids. In DNA form, the CDR3 reads TGTGCCAGCAGTTTGGGGGGGGGTCCAACAGGGGCGCAGTATTTT. Translating it yields CASSLGGGPTGAQYF.

The CDR3 spells CASSEPRDRVPGNTIYF. The CDR3 bases are TGTGCCAGCAGTGAGCCGAGGGACAGGGTGCCGGGAAACACCATATATTTT. The chain carries TRBV6-4 and TRBJ1-3; 9 nucleotides line up with TRBD1. CDR3 size: 17 residues. Looked up from germline, CDR1 is MRHNA and CDR2 is SNTAGT. The V gene end was trimmed by 3 bases and the J gene end by 4 bases; junction bases not matched to a gene: 10.

This clone has a single count. The gene calls are TRBV5-1 and TRBJ2-5; TRBD1 might be the D (7 bases). This CDR3 region has 14 residues. The V end lost 0 bases, the J end lost 5 bases, and 11 bases lay between the germline ends. The V gene's germline CDR1 is SGHRS and CDR2 YFSETQ. The CDR3 is CASSLGQGLETQYF. The CDR3 region has the DNA TGCGCCAGCAGCTTGGGACAGGGACTTGAGACCCAGTACTTC. Drawing the rest from reference TRBV5-1 and TRBJ2-5, the complete variable domain is KAGVTQTPRYLIKTRGQQVTLSCSPISGHRSVSWYQQTPGQGLQFLFEYFSETQRNKGNFPGRFSGRQFSNSRSEMNVSTLELGDSALYLCASSLGQGLETQYFGPGTRLLVL.

This chain uses TRBV10-3 with TRBJ2-3; 9 bases fit TRBD1. CDR1 and CDR2 (germline): ENHRY, SYGVKD. V was pared by 10 bases and J by 4 bases, with 9 bases of the junction left unmatched. The CDR3 consists of 14 residues. The CDR3 sequence is CASNWDRVADTQYF. The CDR3 region has the DNA TGTGCCAGCAACTGGGACAGGGTCGCAGATACGCAGTATTTT.

This chain uses TRBV5-1 with TRBJ2-7; TRBD2 matches at 8 bases. From germline, CDR1 is SGHRS and CDR2 YFSETQ. CDR3 length: 14 residues. V trimming: 4 bases; J trimming: 7 bases; junction bases outside the gene matches: 10. The CDR3 reads CASSLSAGGGEQYF. CDR3 nucleotides: TGCGCCAGCAGCCTCTCGGCGGGAGGAGGGGAGCAGTACTTC.